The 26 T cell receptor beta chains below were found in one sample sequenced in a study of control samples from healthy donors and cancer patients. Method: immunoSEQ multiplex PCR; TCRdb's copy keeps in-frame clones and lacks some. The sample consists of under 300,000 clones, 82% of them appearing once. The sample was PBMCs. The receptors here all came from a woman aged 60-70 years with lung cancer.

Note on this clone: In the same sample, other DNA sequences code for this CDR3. CDR3 loop: CASSYGGRNYGYTF. CDR3 nucleotide sequence: TGTGCCAGCAGTTACGGGGGGCGGAACTATGGCTACACCTTC. This rearrangement joins TRBV6-5 to TRBJ1-2; D perhaps matches TRBD1 (6 bases). V dropped 2 bases and J dropped 2 bases, with 9 bases sitting between them. CDR3 length: 14 amino acids. CDR1 MNHEY and CDR2 SVGAGI come from the germline V gene.

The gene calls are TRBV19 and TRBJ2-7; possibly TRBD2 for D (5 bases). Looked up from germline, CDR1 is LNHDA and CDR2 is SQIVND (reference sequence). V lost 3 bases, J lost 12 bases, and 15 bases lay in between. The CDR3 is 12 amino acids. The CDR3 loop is CASSMSTNRLYF. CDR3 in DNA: TGTGCCAGTAGTATGTCGACTAACCGCTTGTACTTC. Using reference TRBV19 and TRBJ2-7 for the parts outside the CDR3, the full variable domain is DGGITQSPKYLFRKEGQNVTLSCEQNLNHDAMYWYRQDPGQGLRLIYYSQIVNDFQKGDIAEGYSVSREKKESFPLTVTSAQKNPTAFYLCASSMSTNRLYFGPGTRLTVT.

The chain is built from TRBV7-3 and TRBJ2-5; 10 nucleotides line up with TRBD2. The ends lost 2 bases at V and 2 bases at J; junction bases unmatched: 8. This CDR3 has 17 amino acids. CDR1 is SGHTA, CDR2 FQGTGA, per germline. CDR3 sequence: CASSLGAGGSGQETQYF. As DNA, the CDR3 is TGTGCCAGCAGCTTAGGAGCGGGGGGGAGCGGACAAGAGACCCAGTACTTC.

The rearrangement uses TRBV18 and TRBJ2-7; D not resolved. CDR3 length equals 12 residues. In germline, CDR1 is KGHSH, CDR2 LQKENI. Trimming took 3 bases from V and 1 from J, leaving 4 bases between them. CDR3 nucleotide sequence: TGTGCCAGCTCACCTGGTTCCTACGAGCAGTACTTC. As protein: CASSPGSYEQYF.

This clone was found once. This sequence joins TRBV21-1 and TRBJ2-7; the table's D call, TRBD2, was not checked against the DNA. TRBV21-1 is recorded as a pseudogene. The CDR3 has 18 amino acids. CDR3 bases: TGTGCCAGCAGCGAAAGGGTCTTAGTGACTAGTTGTACCTACGAGCAGTACTTC. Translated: CASSERVLVTSCTYEQYF.

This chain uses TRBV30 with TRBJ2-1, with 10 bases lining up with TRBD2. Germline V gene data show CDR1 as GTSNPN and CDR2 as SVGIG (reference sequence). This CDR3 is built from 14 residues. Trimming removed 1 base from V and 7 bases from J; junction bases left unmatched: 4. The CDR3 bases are TGTGCCTGGAGTGGAGCGGGAGGGGGGAATGAGCAGTTCTTC. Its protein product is CAWSGAGGGNEQFF.

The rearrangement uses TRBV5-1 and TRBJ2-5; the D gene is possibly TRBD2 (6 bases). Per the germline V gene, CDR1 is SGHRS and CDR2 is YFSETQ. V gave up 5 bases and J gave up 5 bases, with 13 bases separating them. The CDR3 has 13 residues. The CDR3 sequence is CASRRDLMETQYF. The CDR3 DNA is TGCGCCAGCAGGCGGGACTTGATGGAGACCCAGTACTTC.

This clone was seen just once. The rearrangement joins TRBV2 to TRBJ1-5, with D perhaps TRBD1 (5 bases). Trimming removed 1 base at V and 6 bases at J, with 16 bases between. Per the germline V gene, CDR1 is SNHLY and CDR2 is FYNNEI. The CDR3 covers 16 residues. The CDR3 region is CASSEESGLVGQPQHF. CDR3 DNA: TGTGCCAGCAGTGAAGAGTCAGGGTTAGTCGGTCAGCCCCAGCATTTT.

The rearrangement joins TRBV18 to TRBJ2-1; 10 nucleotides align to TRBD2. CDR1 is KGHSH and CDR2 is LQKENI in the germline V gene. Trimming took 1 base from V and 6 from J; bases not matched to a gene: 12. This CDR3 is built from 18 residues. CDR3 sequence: CASSPRQGASGSGNEQFF. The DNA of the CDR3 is TGTGCCAGCTCACCACGACAAGGTGCTAGCGGGAGCGGCAATGAGCAGTTCTTC.

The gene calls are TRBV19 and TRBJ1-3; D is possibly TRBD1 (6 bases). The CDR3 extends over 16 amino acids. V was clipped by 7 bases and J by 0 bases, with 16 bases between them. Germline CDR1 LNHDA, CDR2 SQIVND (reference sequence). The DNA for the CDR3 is TGTGCCAGTACGGTACAGGGCGGCTTCTCTGGAAACACCATATATTTT. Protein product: CASTVQGGFSGNTIYF.

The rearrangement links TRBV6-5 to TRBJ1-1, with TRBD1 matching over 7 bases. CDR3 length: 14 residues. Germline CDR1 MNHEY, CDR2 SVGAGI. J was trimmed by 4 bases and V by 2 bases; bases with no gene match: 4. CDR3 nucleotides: TGTGCCAGCAGTTACCGGACAGGTGTCACTGAAGCTTTCTTT. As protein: CASSYRTGVTEAFF.

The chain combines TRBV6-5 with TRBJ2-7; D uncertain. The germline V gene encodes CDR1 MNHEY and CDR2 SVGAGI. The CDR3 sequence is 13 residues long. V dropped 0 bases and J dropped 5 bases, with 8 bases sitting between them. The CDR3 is CASSYSYGNEQYF. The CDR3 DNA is TGTGCCAGCAGTTACTCCTACGGCAACGAGCAGTACTTC.

CDR3 sequence (DNA): TGTGCCAGCATGGAGGGGGCGGAGGCTAACTATGGCTACACCTTC. Translated, it gives CASMEGAEANYGYTF. The gene calls are TRBV28 and TRBJ1-2, with TRBD1 matching over 7 bases. Germline trimming cut 7 bases from V and 0 bases from J; bases unmatched to any gene: 8. The CDR3 has 15 residues. The germline CDR1 and CDR2 sequences are MDHEN and SYDVKM.

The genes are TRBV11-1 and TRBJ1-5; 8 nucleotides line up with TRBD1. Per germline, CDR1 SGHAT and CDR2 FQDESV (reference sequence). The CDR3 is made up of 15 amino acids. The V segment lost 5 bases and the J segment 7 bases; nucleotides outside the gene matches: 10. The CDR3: CASSTGQGSGQPQHF. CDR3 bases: TGTGCCAGCAGCACTGGACAGGGAAGTGGGCAGCCCCAGCATTTT.

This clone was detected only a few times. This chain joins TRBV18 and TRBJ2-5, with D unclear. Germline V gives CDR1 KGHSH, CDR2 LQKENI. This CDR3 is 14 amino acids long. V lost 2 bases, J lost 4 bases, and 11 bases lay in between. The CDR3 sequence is CASSPSSAAETQYF. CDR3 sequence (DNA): TGTGCCAGCTCACCATCTTCGGCAGCAGAGACCCAGTACTTC.

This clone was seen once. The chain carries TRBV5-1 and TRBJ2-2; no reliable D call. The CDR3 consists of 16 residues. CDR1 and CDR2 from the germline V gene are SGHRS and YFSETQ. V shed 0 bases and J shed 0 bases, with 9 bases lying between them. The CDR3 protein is CASSLEVGANTGELFF. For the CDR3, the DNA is TGCGCCAGCAGCTTGGAGGTAGGCGCGAACACCGGGGAGCTGTTTTTT.

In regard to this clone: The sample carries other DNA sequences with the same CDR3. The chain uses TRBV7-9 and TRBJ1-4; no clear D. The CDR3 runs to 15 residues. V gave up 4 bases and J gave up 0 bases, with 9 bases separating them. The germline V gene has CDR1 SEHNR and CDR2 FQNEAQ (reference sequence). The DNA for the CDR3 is TGTGCCAGCAGCTCTGACGGTGCAACTAATGAAAAACTGTTTTTT. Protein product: CASSSDGATNEKLFF.

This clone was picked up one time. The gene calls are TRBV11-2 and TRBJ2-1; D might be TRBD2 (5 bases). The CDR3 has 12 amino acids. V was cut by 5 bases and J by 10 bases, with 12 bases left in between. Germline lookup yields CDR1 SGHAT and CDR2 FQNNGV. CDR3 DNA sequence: TGTGCCAGCAGCCCGGACTCCCGAGAGCAGTTCTTC. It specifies CASSPDSREQFF.

The CDR3 here is CASALRGRGSTDTQYF. Here the CDR3 DNA reads TGCGCCAGCGCCCTACGAGGGCGGGGGAGCACAGATACGCAGTATTTT. The rearrangement links TRBV23-1 to TRBJ2-3; TRBD2 matches at 7 bases. TRBV23-1 is an ORF, and what it does is uncertain. J was trimmed by 0 bases and V by 8 bases; bases with no gene match: 11. This CDR3 spans 16 amino acids.

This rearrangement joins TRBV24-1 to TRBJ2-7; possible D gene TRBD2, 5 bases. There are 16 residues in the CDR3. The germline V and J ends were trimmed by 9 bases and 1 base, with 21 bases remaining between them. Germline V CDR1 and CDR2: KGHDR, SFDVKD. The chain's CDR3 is CATRSRRGHTSYEQYF. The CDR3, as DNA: TGTGCCACCCGGAGCCGGCGCGGGCACACTTCCTACGAGCAGTACTTC.

The CDR3 spells CASSLDGHILYYGYTF. CDR3 DNA: TGTGCCAGCAGCTTAGATGGCCACATCCTCTACTATGGCTACACCTTC. The gene calls are TRBV11-2 and TRBJ1-2, with D unresolved. There are 16 residues in the CDR3. Per the germline V gene, CDR1 is SGHAT and CDR2 is FQNNGV. Trimming took 0 bases from V and 3 from J, leaving 14 bases between them.

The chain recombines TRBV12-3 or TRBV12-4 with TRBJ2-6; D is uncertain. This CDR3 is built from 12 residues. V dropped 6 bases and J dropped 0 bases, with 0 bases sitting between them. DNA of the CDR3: TGTGCCAGCAGCTCTGGGGCCAACGTCCTGACTTTC. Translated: CASSSGANVLTF.

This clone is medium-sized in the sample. In DNA, the CDR3 is TGCGCCAGCAGCTTCCTAGCGGGGCAGGGAGAGCAGTACTTC. Its translation is CASSFLAGQGEQYF. The V and J genes are TRBV5-1 and TRBJ2-7; TRBD2 aligns across 9 bases. This CDR3 is built from 14 residues. From germline, CDR1 is SGHRS and CDR2 YFSETQ. Losses at the gene ends were 2 bases for V and 7 bases for J; bases not matched to a gene: 7.

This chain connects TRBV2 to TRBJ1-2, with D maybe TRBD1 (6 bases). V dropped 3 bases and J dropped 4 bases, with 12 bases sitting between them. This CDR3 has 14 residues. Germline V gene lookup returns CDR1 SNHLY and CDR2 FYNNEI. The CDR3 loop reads CASSDLTGAYGYTF. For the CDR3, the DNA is TGTGCCAGCAGTGACCTGACAGGAGCCTATGGCTACACCTTC.

The CDR3 here is CASSLRGPDGNTIYF. CDR3 DNA sequence: TGTGCCAGCAGCCTGAGGGGGCCAGATGGAAACACCATATATTTT. J is TRBJ1-3 and V is TRBV3-1 (or the pseudogene TRBV3-2), with 7 nucleotides matching TRBD1. Germline CDR1 and CDR2: LGHDT and YNNKEL (reference sequence). V shed 4 bases, J shed 3 bases, and the junction held 6 bases outside the gene matches. CDR3 length equals 15 residues.

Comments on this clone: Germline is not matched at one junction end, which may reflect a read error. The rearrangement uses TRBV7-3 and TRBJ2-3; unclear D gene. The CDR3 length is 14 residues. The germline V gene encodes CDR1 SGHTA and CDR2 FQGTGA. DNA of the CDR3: TGTGCCAGCAGACCTGACCGATACACAGATACACAGTATTTT. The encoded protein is CASRPDRYTDTQYF.